This passage covers 27 T cell receptor beta chains from one sample sequenced in a study of graft-versus-host responses after intestinal transplantation. Assay used: immunoSEQ multiplex PCR; TCRdb lists only in-frame clones, some missing. The sample has about 7,800 clones, roughly 30% seen once; the top ten hold 2% to 2.5%. The authors plated roughly 200,000 CFSE-labeled responder cells with roughly 200,000 irradiated, violet-dye-labeled stimulator cells. The material was alloreactive CD8+ T cells from a mixed lymphocyte reaction culture, obtained before intestinal transplant. The subset here: CFSE-low proliferating T cells sorted from roughly six-day pre-transplant mixed lymphocyte reaction (GvH or HvG direction). The source is a human patient who received an intestinal transplant.

The chain links TRBV29-1 to TRBJ2-3; 9 nucleotides match TRBD2. Germline-derived CDR1 and CDR2 are SQVTM and ANQGSEA. This CDR3 is built from 14 residues. The CDR3 DNA reads as TGCAGTCAACGGCTAGCGGGGCCAGGAGATACGCAGTATTTT. It translates to CSQRLAGPGDTQYF.

The chain's CDR3 is CASSQDWVPLRYEETQYF. CDR3 sequence (DNA): TGCGCCAGCAGCCAAGATTGGGTCCCACTACGATACGAGGAGACCCAGTACTTC. V usage is TRBV4-3 and J usage is TRBJ2-5; D is uncertain. This CDR3 is built from 18 residues. With 0 bases removed from V and 5 bases from J, the gap between germline ends came to 22 bases. CDR1 is LGHNA, CDR2 YSLEER, per germline.

The table lists this clone with a few counts. V usage is TRBV6-5 and J usage is TRBJ2-7; maybe TRBD1 (5 bases). Trimming cost V 5 bases and J 2 bases, with 10 bases left between them. CDR1 and CDR2 (germline): MNHEY, SVGAGI. CDR3 size: 13 residues. CDR3 nucleotides: TGTGCCAGCAGTCCTACAGGAACCTACGAGCAGTACTTC. Its protein is CASSPTGTYEQYF.

The chain is built from TRBV30 and TRBJ1-5; a possible D gene is TRBD1 (5 bases). CDR3 length: 13 amino acids. Between the trimmed V and J ends, which lost 0 bases and 4 bases, there was a span of 7 bases. From germline, CDR1 is GTSNPN and CDR2 SVGIG (reference sequence). CDR3 amino acids: CAWSVGDNQPQHF. For the CDR3, the DNA is TGTGCCTGGAGTGTAGGGGATAATCAGCCCCAGCATTTT.

The gene calls are TRBV13 and TRBJ2-1; 8 bases fit TRBD2. Germline values: CDR1 PRHDT, CDR2 FYEKMQ (reference sequence). The CDR3 runs to 15 residues. Trimming cost V 5 bases and J 4 bases; bases outside gene matches: 7. The CDR3 coding sequence is TGTGCCAGCAGCGATACCGGGACTAGATACAATGAGCAGTTCTTC. This gives the protein CASSDTGTRYNEQFF.

This clone was observed a few times. J is TRBJ2-7 and V is TRBV27, with D maybe TRBD1 (6 bases). The CDR3 runs to 15 residues. Germline V lookup: CDR1 MNHEY, CDR2 SMNVEV (reference sequence). The V end lost 6 bases, the J end lost 2 bases, and 17 bases lay between the germline ends. CDR3 loop: CASSYNRATAYEQYF. In DNA, the CDR3 is TGTGCCAGCAGCTACAACAGGGCGACGGCCTACGAGCAGTACTTC.

The V and J genes are TRBV4-3 and TRBJ2-7; TRBD2 matches 7 bases. Looked up from germline, CDR1 is LGHNA and CDR2 is YSLEER. CDR3 length equals 18 residues. The ends lost 0 bases at V and 0 bases at J; junction bases unmatched: 11. As DNA, the CDR3 is TGCGCCAGCAGCCAAGATTGGGCCGGGGGGTCCCCCTCCTACGAGCAGTACTTC. Translating gives CASSQDWAGGSPSYEQYF.

The chain has TRBV27 and TRBJ2-3; the D gene is possibly TRBD1 (5 bases). V gave up 2 bases and J gave up 4 bases, with 10 bases separating them. CDR3 length equals 14 residues. Germline-derived CDR1 and CDR2 are MNHEY and SMNVEV (reference sequence). The CDR3 sequence: CASSLGANADTQYF. CDR3 sequence (DNA): TGTGCCAGCAGTTTAGGGGCTAACGCAGATACGCAGTATTTT.

This clone was found a few times. The chain recombines TRBV9 with TRBJ2-1; 7 bases are shared with TRBD2. The CDR3 has 17 amino acids. CDR1 and CDR2 (germline): SGDLS, YYNGEE. V lost 0 bases to trimming and J lost 2 bases; unmatched junction nucleotides: 8. The CDR3 DNA follows: TGTGCCAGCAGCGTAGTGCCAGCGGGGATTACCTACAATGAGCAGTTCTTC. This gives the protein CASSVVPAGITYNEQFF.

This chain connects TRBV27 to TRBJ2-7; D gene unclear. The CDR3 is 13 amino acids. Deletions cut 4 bases from V and 3 bases from J, with 10 bases between. Germline CDR1 MNHEY, CDR2 SMNVEV (reference sequence). The CDR3 reads CASSSQADYEQYF. The CDR3 nucleotides read TGTGCCAGCAGTTCCCAAGCCGACTACGAGCAGTACTTC.

The J gene is TRBJ2-1, the V gene TRBV30, with TRBD1 matching 9 bases. In germline, CDR1 is GTSNPN, CDR2 SVGIG (reference sequence). With 3 bases clipped from V and 5 bases from J, the junction kept 5 bases outside the gene matches. CDR3 size: 14 residues. As DNA, the CDR3 is TGTGCCTGGAGCCCGGGACAGGGCCACAATGAGCAGTTCTTC. This gives the protein CAWSPGQGHNEQFF.

V usage is TRBV11-3 and J usage is TRBJ1-1, with D possibly matching TRBD1 (6 bases). CDR3 length: 14 amino acids. Germline V gene sequence: CDR1 SGHNT, CDR2 YENEEA. The V gene lost 1 base and the J gene lost 1 base, with 7 bases spanning the gap. In nucleotides, the CDR3 is TGTGCCAGCAGCTTAGTCAGGGGGAACACTGAAGCTTTCTTT. It translates to CASSLVRGNTEAFF. The entire variable domain, with the rest obtained from reference TRBV11-3 and TRBJ1-1, is as follows: EAGVVQSPRYKIIEKKQPVAFWCNPISGHNTLYWYLQNLGQGPELLIRYENEEAVDDSQLPKDRFSAERLKGVDSTLKIQPAELGDSAVYLCASSLVRGNTEAFFGQGTRLTVV.

Within the sample, this clone is medium-sized. J is TRBJ2-1 and V is TRBV4-1, with TRBD2 matching 7 bases. Unmatched junction bases numbered 4, after V lost 1 base and J lost 1 base. Germline CDR1 reads MGHRA; CDR2 reads YSYEKL. The CDR3 has 16 amino acids. Written as DNA, the CDR3 is TGCGCCAGCAGCCAAGTTAGCGGGTATTCCTACAATGAGCAGTTCTTC. It encodes CASSQVSGYSYNEQFF.

This chain links TRBV5-5 with TRBJ2-7; 8 nucleotides agree with TRBD1. Looked up from germline, CDR1 is SGHKS and CDR2 is YYEKEE (reference sequence). The CDR3 sequence is 14 residues long. The V gene end was trimmed by 2 bases and the J gene end by 5 bases; junction bases not matched to a gene: 6. CDR3 bases: TGTGCCAGCAGCTTCGCCGGACAGGGCCACGAGCAGTACTTC. Translation: CASSFAGQGHEQYF. Filled out from reference TRBV5-5 and TRBJ2-7, the complete variable domain reads DAGVTQSPTHLIKTRGQQVTLRCSPISGHKSVSWYQQVLGQGPQFIFQYYEKEERGRGNFPDRFSARQFPNYSSELNVNALLLGDSALYLCASSFAGQGHEQYFGPGTRLTVT.

The gene calls are TRBV28 and TRBJ2-7; weak D call: TRBD2 (6 bases). V lost 3 bases and J lost 5, with 11 bases in between. The germline V gene has CDR1 MDHEN and CDR2 SYDVKM. This CDR3 spans 13 amino acids. CDR3 region: CASSFPWRDEQYF. In DNA form, the CDR3 reads TGTGCCAGCAGTTTCCCGTGGAGGGACGAGCAGTACTTC.

This clone was detected only a few times. This chain connects TRBV2 to TRBJ1-1, with TRBD1 matching over 9 bases. The CDR3 runs to 14 residues. V trimming: 7 bases; J trimming: 4 bases; junction bases outside the gene matches: 7. Germline V CDR1 and CDR2: SNHLY, FYNNEI. The CDR3 bases are TGTGCCAGCACTACATTGGACAGGGGCACTGAAGCTTTCTTT. Protein product: CASTTLDRGTEAFF.

This clone was seen a handful of times. The chain employs TRBV7-9 and TRBJ2-1; TRBD2 might be the D (6 bases). This CDR3 is 15 amino acids long. Germline V lookup: CDR1 SEHNR, CDR2 FQNEAQ (reference sequence). V lost 4 bases to trimming and J lost 0 bases, with 10 bases between them. In DNA form, the CDR3 reads TGTGCCAGCAGCTCCGGGGGTAGCTCCTACAATGAGCAGTTCTTC. The encoded protein is CASSSGGSSYNEQFF. Complete variable domain (other parts from reference TRBV7-9 and TRBJ2-1): DTGVSQNPRHKITKRGQNVTFRCDPISEHNRLYWYRQTLGQGPEFLTYFQNEAQLEKSRLLSDRFSAERPKGSFSTLEIQRTEQGDSAMYLCASSSGGSSYNEQFFGPGTRLTVL.

This chain links TRBV4-1 with TRBJ2-1; TRBD2 is a possible D gene (6 bases). V was cut by 7 bases and J by 12 bases, with 28 bases left in between. The CDR3 extends over 16 amino acids. The germline gives CDR1 MGHRA, CDR2 YSYEKL. CDR3 nucleotide sequence: TGCGCCAGCAACATTAGTCCGGGACTTATGCCTCGAGGGCAGTTCTTC. This translates into CASNISPGLMPRGQFF.

The rearrangement joins TRBV5-1 to TRBJ2-5; a weak D match, TRBD1 (6 bases). CDR3 size: 13 residues. Trimming cost V 0 bases and J 10 bases, with 13 bases left between them. The germline CDR1 and CDR2 sequences are SGHRS and YFSETQ. CDR3 sequence (DNA): TGCGCCAGCAGCTTGGAGGCTTACAGGGACCAGTACTTC. The encoded protein is CASSLEAYRDQYF.

This clone appeared a few times. The gene calls are TRBV30 and TRBJ2-2; 7 bases agree with TRBD1. The V gene end was trimmed by 2 bases and the J gene end by 0 bases; junction bases not matched to a gene: 3. CDR3 length: 15 amino acids. Germline V gives CDR1 GTSNPN, CDR2 SVGIG (reference sequence). The CDR3 protein is CAWSSGTANTGELFF. The CDR3 region has the DNA TGTGCCTGGAGTTCAGGGACAGCGAACACCGGGGAGCTGTTTTTT.

This clone was counted only a few times. The chain links TRBV9 to TRBJ2-5, with 7 bases lining up with TRBD1. CDR3 length: 14 residues. The V and J ends lost 1 base and 11 bases, in that order; junction bases with no gene match: 11. In germline, CDR1 is SGDLS, CDR2 YYNGEE. The CDR3 region has the DNA TGTGCCAGCAGCGTAAGGACAGGCCCGGGGTGGCAGTACTTC. It yields the protein CASSVRTGPGWQYF.

The table lists this clone with a few counts. This rearrangement joins TRBV6-5 to TRBJ1-1, with a tentative D call TRBD1 (6 bases). This CDR3 is 14 amino acids long. V was pared by 2 bases and J by 4 bases, with 11 bases between. Germline-derived CDR1 and CDR2 are MNHEY and SVGAGI. As DNA, the CDR3 is TGTGCCAGCAGTTACACGCTGGGGGCCACTGAAGCTTTCTTT. Residues: CASSYTLGATEAFF.

In this sample, this clone turned up a few times. CDR3 protein: CASTAGSGIYNEQFF. The DNA of the CDR3 is TGTGCCAGCACCGCGGGTAGCGGGATTTACAATGAGCAGTTCTTC. The V call is TRBV27, the J call TRBJ2-1, with 8 positions matching TRBD2. CDR1 MNHEY and CDR2 SMNVEV come from the germline V gene (reference sequence). The J segment lost 4 bases and the V segment lost 7 bases, leaving 9 bases of the junction unmatched. The CDR3 runs to 15 residues.

The genes are TRBV27 and TRBJ1-1; the D gene is possibly TRBD1 (5 bases). CDR3 length equals 13 residues. The germline CDR1 and CDR2 sequences are MNHEY and SMNVEV (reference sequence). With 0 bases removed from V and 11 bases from J, the gap between germline ends came to 13 bases. This CDR3 is CASSLSITGDAFF. CDR3 sequence (DNA): TGTGCCAGCAGTTTATCGATAACGGGGGACGCTTTCTTT.

This clone showed up just a few times. CDR3 loop: CASSYSIGEFAYEQYF. DNA for the CDR3: TGTGCCAGCAGTTACTCGATAGGGGAATTTGCCTACGAGCAGTACTTC. This sequence joins TRBV6-5 and TRBJ2-7; D possibly corresponds to TRBD1 (5 bases). V gave up 0 bases and J gave up 2 bases, with 14 bases separating them. Germline V gives CDR1 MNHEY, CDR2 SVGAGI. The CDR3 length is 16 residues.

The chain employs TRBV11-3 and TRBJ2-1; 7 bases are a match to TRBD1. This CDR3 is 13 amino acids long. Germline values: CDR1 SGHNT, CDR2 YENEEA. The V gene end was trimmed by 4 bases and the J gene end by 4 bases; junction bases not matched to a gene: 1. DNA of the CDR3: TGTGCCAGCAGCTCGACAGGGTACAATGAGCAGTTCTTC. The encoded protein is CASSSTGYNEQFF.

This clone was seen a handful of times. The J gene is TRBJ2-3, the V gene TRBV7-9; 8 bases are shared with TRBD2. Looked up from germline, CDR1 is SEHNR and CDR2 is FQNEAQ (reference sequence). The CDR3 runs to 16 residues. Unmatched junction bases numbered 5, after V lost 1 base and J lost 2 bases. The CDR3 is CASSLVFSGDTDTQYF. CDR3 in DNA: TGTGCCAGCAGCTTAGTTTTTAGCGGGGACACAGATACGCAGTATTTT.